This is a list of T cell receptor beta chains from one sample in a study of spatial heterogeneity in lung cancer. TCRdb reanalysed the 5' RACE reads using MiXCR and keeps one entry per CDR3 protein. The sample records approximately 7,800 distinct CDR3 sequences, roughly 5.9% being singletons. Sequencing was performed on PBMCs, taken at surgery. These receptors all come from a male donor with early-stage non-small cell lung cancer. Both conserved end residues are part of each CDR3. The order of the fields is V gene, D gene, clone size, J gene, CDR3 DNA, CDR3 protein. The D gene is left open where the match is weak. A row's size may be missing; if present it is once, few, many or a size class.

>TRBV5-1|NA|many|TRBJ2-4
TGCGCCAGCAGCTTGAACGACGGGTTAGCCAAAAACATTCAGTACTTC
CASSLNDGLAKNIQYF
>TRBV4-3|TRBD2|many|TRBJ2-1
TGCGCCAGCAGCCAAGCTAGCGGGAGCTCCTACAATGAGCAGTTCTTC
CASSQASGSSYNEQFF
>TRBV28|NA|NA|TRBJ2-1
TGTGCCAGCCAAGAGAGCTCCTACAATGAGCAGTTCTTC
CASQESSYNEQFF
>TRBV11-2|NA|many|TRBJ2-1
TGTGCCAGCAGCGGGGCGCCCTCCTACAATGAGCAGTTCTTC
CASSGAPSYNEQFF
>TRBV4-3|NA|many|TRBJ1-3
TGCGCCAGCAGCCAACGGGATGGTGGAAACACCATATATTTT
CASSQRDGGNTIYF
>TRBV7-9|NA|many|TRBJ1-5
TGTGCCAGCAGCTTGCAGGATCAGCCCCAGCATTTT
CASSLQDQPQHF
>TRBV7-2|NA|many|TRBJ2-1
TGTGCCAGCAGCAACTTTGACAATGAGCAGTTCTTC
CASSNFDNEQFF
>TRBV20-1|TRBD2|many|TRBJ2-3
TGCAGTGCCGGGAGGGGTGATACGCAGTATTTT
CSAGRGDTQYF
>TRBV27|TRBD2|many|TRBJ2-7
TGTGCCAGCAGGCCTACCCCTAGCGGGAGGGGCTGGGAGCAGTACTTC
CASRPTPSGRGWEQYF
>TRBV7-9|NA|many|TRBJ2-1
TGTGCCAGCAGCCCCTATCTCACCTCCTACAATGAGCAGTTCTTC
CASSPYLTSYNEQFF
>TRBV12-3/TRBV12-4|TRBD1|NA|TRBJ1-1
TGTGCCATCGGGAAACGGACAGGATCGACTGAAGCTTTCTTT
CAIGKRTGSTEAFF
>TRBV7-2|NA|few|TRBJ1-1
TGTGCCAGCAGCTTACTACGGCTTAATGAAGCTTTCTTT
CASSLLRLNEAFF
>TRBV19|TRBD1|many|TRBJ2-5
TGTGCCAGTAGTATTCGAGGACAGGGGTATGGCGAGACCCAGTACTTC
CASSIRGQGYGETQYF
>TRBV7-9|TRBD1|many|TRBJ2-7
TGTGCCAGCAGCCCGAAGGACAGGGACGAGCAGTACTTC
CASSPKDRDEQYF